This T cell receptor (beta chain) came from a study of cytomegalovirus exposure and HLA in healthy donors. The CDR3 has 14 residues. CDR1 is SGHRS and CDR2 is YFSETQ in the germline V gene. It was with 60 Vbeta and 13 Jbeta primers that the PCR ran. Profiling relied on immunoSEQ multiplex PCR, and the TCRdb table lists in-frame clones only, not all of them. The repertoire holds 200,000 to 250,000 clones, with 77% as singletons. A single count supports this clone. The antigen is not known. One junction end does not reproduce the germline sequence, and a read error may be involved. Other DNA variants within this sample encode the same CDR3. Study-level points and caveats: Presence/absence analyses rested on an assumption that sequencing depth was roughly uniform across donors. The classifier reportedly diagnosed cytomegalovirus status with high specificity and sensitivity. Most CMV-associated TCR beta chains appeared HLA-restricted in a later analysis. Productive status was seen about 87% or about 30% of the time for most TCR beta V segments in an earlier analysis.

The gene calls are TRBV5-1 and TRBJ1-2, with 10 bases fitting TRBD1. The source material was PBMCs. This TCR was recovered from a woman aged 55 to 70 in good health and CMV-seropositive. The CDR3 sequence: CASSGTGENYGYTF. The CDR3 DNA follows: TGCGCCAGCAGCGGGACAGGGGAAAACTACGGCTACACCTTC.